This T cell receptor beta chain is drawn from a study of control samples from healthy donors and cancer patients. TCRdb keeps only in-frame clones here, not all; method: immunoSEQ multiplex PCR. The table records 150,000 to 200,000 clones, 94% of them present only once. From germline, CDR1 is SNHLY and CDR2 FYNNEI. The CDR3 runs to 14 residues. V lost 2 bases and J lost 5, with 13 bases in between. Material for sequencing was blood. V is TRBV2 and J is TRBJ2-7; D might be TRBD1 (5 bases). The receptor was derived from a woman aged 40 to 49 in good health. This CDR3 reads CASSESVQAHEQYF. DNA for the CDR3: TGTGCCAGCAGTGAATCGGTACAGGCCCACGAGCAGTACTTC.